This TCR beta chain was identified in a study of CD8 T cells in Susac syndrome. The RNA, roughly 0.5 to 1 ug, was put through reverse transcription using random hexamers. TCRdb re-called the immunoSEQ multiplex PCR reads with MiXCR, one entry per CDR3 protein. The table lists fewer than 200,000 distinct CDR3 sequences, about 94% of them singletons, with about 0.1% in the top ten. CDR3 length: 17 residues. V lost 2 bases to trimming and J lost 3 bases, with 18 bases between them. The sample comprised CD4+ T cells from PBMCs. V usage is TRBV5-7 and J usage is TRBJ1-5; no reliable D call. TRBV5-7 is an ORF; its function is uncertain. The receptor was derived from a human donor in good health. In nucleotides, the CDR3 is TGTGCCAGCAGCTTAGGGCCTCCAACTCGATCCAATCAGCCCCAGCATTTT. It codes for CASSLGPPTRSNQPQHF.